Included here is one T cell receptor beta chain sequence, with context. Its antigen is still unknown. The record originates from a study of a mutant IDH1 vaccine in newly diagnosed glioma. The time point is: week 47, end of study. Vaccine doses each comprised 300 ug of mutant IDH1 20-mer peptide, with topical imiquimod. Libraries were prepared by immunoSEQ multiplex PCR; TCRdb keeps only in-frame clonotypes and omits some of them. There are about 56,000 clones in the sample; 83% occur only once, and approximately 3.2% lies in the top ten. The clonotype comes from a woman between 45 and 65 years old with glioma. Sequencing used PBMCs, obtained from a glioma patient whose treatment included an IDH1 peptide vaccine.

As DNA, the CDR3 is TGCAGCGTTGAGGCGGGCTCCTACGAGCAGTACTTC. Amino acid sequence: CSVEAGSYEQYF. This sequence joins TRBV29-1 and TRBJ2-7, with a tentative D call TRBD2 (5 bases). The CDR3 spans 12 residues. Looked up from germline, CDR1 is SQVTM and CDR2 is ANQGSEA. Trimming cost V 3 bases and J 0 bases, with 6 bases left between them.